The clone carrying this T cell receptor (beta chain) was seen a few times. Its antigen is not identified. Next came a second PCR, run for roughly 6 to 11 cycles, which used a sample-barcoded 5' primer along with a J-beta primer mix. Paired-end reads containing CDR3 totaled no fewer than 2.5 million for each sample. TCRdb itself ran the 5' RACE reads through MiXCR, one entry per CDR3 protein. The table includes 800,000 to 1,000,000 distinct CDR3 sequences, around 46% detected once. This sample was included in a study of blood T cells in healthy people across ages. Study background: About one barcoded TCR beta cDNA was captured per two T cells.

With 2 bases removed from V and 6 bases from J, the gap between germline ends came to 10 bases. This CDR3 is 13 amino acids long. Germline values: CDR1 MRHNA, CDR2 SNTAGT. Study outcomes and limitations: The fall in TCR beta diversity per million T cells was roughly linear with age. Long-lived and aged donors differed, with more naive CD4+ cells and higher diversity in the long-lived.

The sample taken for sequencing was blood. The receptor was isolated from a man aged 25-40 years in good health. This rearrangement joins TRBV6-4 to TRBJ1-1, with D possibly TRBD1 on 6 matching bases. The CDR3 protein is CASSDAGAAEAFF. The CDR3 DNA is TGTGCCAGCAGTGACGCGGGGGCTGCTGAAGCTTTCTTT.